This passage covers 12 T cell receptor beta chains from one sample sequenced in a study of cytomegalovirus exposure and HLA in healthy donors. 60 Vbeta and 13 Jbeta primers were used in PCR. The protocol was immunoSEQ multiplex PCR, while the TCRdb copy is restricted to in-frame clones and leaves out a portion. The sample includes roughly 150,000 clones, roughly 75% seen only once; the top ten take roughly 12%. Sequencing was performed on PBMCs. The receptors shown here come from a man younger than 35 in good health and CMV-seropositive.

The rearrangement uses TRBV9 and TRBJ1-1; 8 bases align to TRBD1. CDR1 is SGDLS, CDR2 YYNGEE, per germline. The CDR3 is 13 residues long. V lost 4 bases, J lost 5 bases, and 4 bases stayed unmatched. CDR3 coding DNA: TGTGCCAGCAGCCGGACAGGGTCGACTGAAGCTTTCTTT. Translating gives CASSRTGSTEAFF.

V usage is TRBV30 and J usage is TRBJ2-5; D is uncertain. The J call is uncertain, as TRBJ2-7 better fits the DNA end. Per the germline V gene, CDR1 is GTSNPN and CDR2 is SVGIG (reference sequence). This CDR3 has 13 amino acids. The CDR3 nucleotides are TGTGCCTGGTCGCGGTTGGCAACCTACGAGCAGTACTTC. Protein sequence: CAWSRLATYEQYF.

This chain uses TRBV7-2 with TRBJ2-1; D remains unclear. Germline V lookup: CDR1 SGHTA, CDR2 FQGNSA. This CDR3 is 11 amino acids long. Trimming cost V 2 bases and J 9 bases, with 5 bases left between them. CDR3 nucleotide sequence: TGTGCCAGCAGCTTAATCGGTGAGCAGTTCTTC. Translating gives CASSLIGEQFF.

J is TRBJ1-2 and V is TRBV30, with TRBD1 matching 8 bases. J lost 0 bases, V lost 8 bases, and 11 bases had no gene match. Per the germline V gene, CDR1 is GTSNPN and CDR2 is SVGIG (reference sequence). The length of the CDR3 is 15 residues. The CDR3 DNA follows: TGTGCCCAGGGGGCGCCCAAATTAGCTAACTATGGCTACACCTTC. It translates to CAQGAPKLANYGYTF.

The chain uses TRBV29-1 and TRBJ1-1; TRBD1 might be the D (5 bases). CDR1 and CDR2 (germline): SQVTM, ANQGSEA. This CDR3 comprises 12 residues. V dropped 4 bases and J dropped 5 bases, with 11 bases sitting between them. This CDR3 is CSVVEGKTEAFF. The CDR3 DNA reads TGCAGCGTTGTGGAGGGGAAGACTGAAGCTTTCTTT. Combining the CDR3 with reference TRBV29-1 and TRBJ1-1 gives the whole variable domain SAVISQKPSRDICQRGTSLTIQCQVDSQVTMMFWYRQQPGQSLTLIATANQGSEATYESGFVIDKFPISRPNLTFSTLTVSNMSPEDSSIYLCSVVEGKTEAFFGQGTRLTVV.

The table lists this clone with a few counts. This sequence joins TRBV29-1 and TRBJ2-6; no definite D call. V was pared by 5 bases and J by 1 base, with 9 bases between. Per the germline V gene, CDR1 is SQVTM and CDR2 is ANQGSEA. CDR3 length equals 14 residues. The CDR3 reads CSVRSESGANVLTF. Written as DNA, the CDR3 is TGCAGCGTTCGTAGTGAATCTGGGGCCAACGTCCTGACTTTC.

The J gene is TRBJ2-3, the V gene TRBV6-1; 7 bases fit TRBD2. This CDR3 region has 14 residues. Germline V CDR1 and CDR2: MNHNS, SASEGT. The ends lost 4 bases at V and 6 bases at J; junction bases unmatched: 7. The CDR3 nucleotides are TGTGCCAGCAGTGGCGGGAGAGAGCAGGATACGCAGTATTTT. Protein: CASSGGREQDTQYF.

This chain connects TRBV5-1 to TRBJ1-1; 7 positions match TRBD1. Germline V gene data show CDR1 as SGHRS and CDR2 as YFSETQ. V lost 0 bases and J lost 3; bases outside the gene matches: 8. This CDR3 is 16 amino acids long. The CDR3 sequence is CASSLGSRGPYTEAFF. In DNA form, the CDR3 reads TGCGCCAGCAGCTTGGGTTCAAGGGGGCCATACACTGAAGCTTTCTTT.

The V call is TRBV10-2, the J call TRBJ1-3; a weak D match, TRBD1 (5 bases). This CDR3 contains 14 residues. V lost 8 bases, J lost 1 base, and 12 bases lay in between. Germline loops: CDR1 WSHSY, CDR2 SAAADI. CDR3 in amino acids: CASVGTESGNTIYF. The CDR3 DNA follows: TGCGCCAGCGTCGGGACTGAGTCTGGAAACACCATATATTTT.

The chain uses TRBV4-2 and TRBJ2-3; no clear D. The CDR3 covers 15 residues. Germline V gives CDR1 LGHNA, CDR2 YNFKEQ. V lost 4 bases, J lost 2 bases, and 13 bases lay in between. As DNA, the CDR3 is TGTGCCAGCAGCCCTAGAGTATCTAACACAGATACGCAGTATTTT. This codes for CASSPRVSNTDTQYF.

The V gene is TRBV7-2, the J gene TRBJ2-5; TRBD2 matches 12 bases. The CDR3 totals 17 residues. With 4 bases clipped from V and 4 bases from J, the junction kept 10 bases outside the gene matches. CDR1 and CDR2 (germline): SGHTA, FQGNSA. In DNA form, the CDR3 reads TGTGCCAGCAGCTGGGGGGGACTACTAGCGGGAGGAGAGACCCAGTACTTC. This encodes CASSWGGLLAGGETQYF.

The genes are TRBV7-8 and TRBJ2-5, with TRBD1 matching over 7 bases. The V gene's germline CDR1 is SGHVS and CDR2 FQNEAQ. V lost 3 bases to trimming and J lost 4 bases; unmatched junction nucleotides: 11. The CDR3 is 16 residues long. The CDR3 DNA reads as TGTGCCAGCAGCTTTAACCCCGACAGGGAAGGAGAGACCCAGTACTTC. Residues: CASSFNPDREGETQYF.